What follows are 20 T cell receptor beta chains derived from one specimen sequenced in a study of OX40 agonist ivuxolimab in advanced cancers. Generated by immunoSEQ multiplex PCR, the TCRdb table keeps only in-frame clones and is missing some. This repertoire shows about 76,000 clones, 85% found once; its top ten account for approximately 0.6%. Source: CD4+ or CD8+ T cells sorted from blood, taken in a trial of the OX40 agonist ivuxolimab. Receptors were obtained from an adult with an advanced solid tumor such as melanoma, head and neck, liver or kidney cancer.

The J gene is TRBJ1-5, the V gene TRBV2; TRBD1 matches at 10 bases. CDR1 and CDR2 from the germline V gene are SNHLY and FYNNEI. V was pared by 6 bases and J by 6 bases, with 8 bases of the junction left unmatched. The CDR3 has 15 residues. The CDR3 region is CASRNSTGGFQPQHF. The CDR3 nucleotides are TGTGCCAGCAGGAACTCGACAGGGGGCTTTCAGCCCCAGCATTTT. The full variable domain, completed using reference TRBV2 and TRBJ1-5, is EPEVTQTPSHQVTQMGQEVILRCVPISNHLYFYWYRQILGQKVEFLVSFYNNEISEKSEIFDDQFSVERPDGSNFTLKIRSTKLEDSAMYFCASRNSTGGFQPQHFGDGTRLSIL.

This sequence joins TRBV6-1 and TRBJ2-7; tentatively, D is TRBD1 or TRBD2 (5 bases each). Germline assignment: CDR1 MNHNS and CDR2 SASEGT. This CDR3 comprises 13 residues. Trimming left V 5 bases short and J 5 bases short, with 13 bases between. The CDR3 region is CASSYNWGNEQYF. CDR3 nucleotide sequence: TGTGCCAGCAGTTATAACTGGGGGAACGAGCAGTACTTC.

V is TRBV30 and J is TRBJ2-1; D tentatively reads TRBD1 or TRBD2 (6 bases each). The CDR3 contains 16 residues. The V gene's germline CDR1 is GTSNPN and CDR2 SVGIG (reference sequence). Trimming took off 0 bases at V and 4 bases at J, with 16 bases between the two ends. The CDR3 spells CAWSVPQRGLYNEQFF. The CDR3 DNA follows: TGTGCCTGGAGTGTCCCTCAACGGGGGCTTTACAATGAGCAGTTCTTC.

The chain carries TRBV29-1 and TRBJ2-3; D remains ambiguous. V gave up 2 bases and J gave up 0 bases, with 9 bases separating them. The CDR3 runs 14 residues. The germline gives CDR1 SQVTM, CDR2 ANQGSEA. In DNA, the CDR3 is TGCAGCGTTGAATTGGGTCATAGCACAGATACGCAGTATTTT. Its protein is CSVELGHSTDTQYF.

This clone was counted a single time. The rearrangement uses TRBV5-4 and TRBJ2-2; 7 bases fit TRBD2. Germline values: CDR1 SGHNT, CDR2 YYREEE (reference sequence). The CDR3 is made up of 13 amino acids. With 9 bases clipped from V and 6 bases from J, the junction kept 8 bases outside the gene matches. The CDR3 reads CATTTSNPGELFF. As DNA, the CDR3 is TGTGCCACCACGACTAGCAATCCCGGGGAGCTGTTTTTT.

The rearrangement joins TRBV5-4 to TRBJ2-3; 10 bases line up with TRBD2. The CDR3 has 15 amino acids. Per the germline V gene, CDR1 is SGHNT and CDR2 is YYREEE (reference sequence). V shed 3 bases and J 8 bases; nucleotides not matched to a gene: 9. The CDR3 here is CASSSLLAGFGTQYF. In DNA form, the CDR3 reads TGTGCCAGCAGCTCCTTACTAGCGGGGTTCGGTACGCAGTATTTT.

This CDR3 is CASSRNSPGGYEQYF. The CDR3, as DNA: TGTGCCAGCAGCCGAAATTCGCCGGGAGGGTACGAGCAGTACTTC. This chain joins TRBV7-6 and TRBJ2-7, with 8 bases matching TRBD2. The CDR3 has 15 residues. The V and J ends lost 5 bases and 4 bases, in that order; junction bases with no gene match: 10. Germline V gene sequence: CDR1 SGHVS, CDR2 FNYEAQ.

This clone appeared once. The rearrangement links TRBV19 to TRBJ1-5; TRBD1 matches at 9 bases. This CDR3 spans 14 amino acids. Germline trimming cut 7 bases from V and 9 bases from J; bases unmatched to any gene: 10. Germline loops: CDR1 LNHDA, CDR2 SQIVND (reference sequence). CDR3 sequence (DNA): TGTGCCAGTACCCGGGACAGGGCCCAGGGGCCCCAGCATTTT. Its protein product is CASTRDRAQGPQHF.

The CDR3 spells CASSRGTQAETQYF. In nucleotides, the CDR3 is TGTGCCAGCAGCCGGGGGACACAGGCGGAGACCCAGTACTTC. The V and J genes are TRBV7-2 and TRBJ2-5; tentatively, D is TRBD1 or TRBD2 (6 bases each). Germline CDR1 reads SGHTA; CDR2 reads FQGNSA. This CDR3 region has 14 residues. V was shortened by 5 bases and J by 5 bases, with 15 bases between the two germline ends.

V usage is TRBV30 and J usage is TRBJ2-7; D is possibly TRBD1 (6 bases). The CDR3 is made up of 14 amino acids. Germline V gene sequence: CDR1 GTSNPN, CDR2 SVGIG (reference sequence). Trimming left V 3 bases short and J 7 bases short, with 19 bases between. CDR3 residues: CAWSRDNGQREQYF. The DNA of the CDR3 is TGTGCCTGGAGCAGGGATAACGGACAGCGGGAGCAGTACTTC. The variable domain in full, with the rest retrieved from reference TRBV30 and TRBJ2-7, is SQTIHQWPATLVQPVGSPLSLECTVEGTSNPNLYWYRQAAGRGLQLLFYSVGIGQISSEVPQNLSASRPQDRQFILSSKKLLLSDSGFYLCAWSRDNGQREQYFGPGTRLTVT.

J is TRBJ1-2 and V is TRBV7-2; 8 positions match TRBD1. J lost 5 bases, V lost 8 bases, and 13 bases had no gene match. CDR1 SGHTA and CDR2 FQGNSA come from the germline V gene. The CDR3 loop spans 15 amino acids. The CDR3 DNA reads as TGTGCCAGCCTCCCAGGGGGCGGAGGGGGGTATGGCTACACCTTC. Translating it yields CASLPGGGGGYGYTF.

This clone came up once. The rearrangement uses TRBV7-3 and TRBJ2-2, with 9 nucleotides matching TRBD1. V shed 4 bases and J 6 bases; nucleotides not matched to a gene: 9. Germline lookup yields CDR1 SGHTA and CDR2 FQGTGA. This CDR3 has 16 amino acids. The CDR3: CASSSLMTGGSGELFF. The CDR3 region has the DNA TGTGCCAGCAGCTCCCTGATGACAGGGGGGTCCGGGGAGCTGTTTTTT.

The chain carries TRBV5-6 and TRBJ1-5; weak D call: TRBD1 (6 bases). The CDR3 spans 16 residues. Germline CDR1 and CDR2: SGHDT and YYEEEE. Trimming removed 0 bases from V and 6 bases from J, with 16 bases in between. In DNA, the CDR3 is TGTGCCAGCAGCTTGGCTCGGTTGGCGGACAGTCAGCCCCAGCATTTT. Residues: CASSLARLADSQPQHF.

The V and J genes are TRBV19 and TRBJ1-3; the D gene is possibly TRBD1 (6 bases). Per germline, CDR1 LNHDA and CDR2 SQIVND (reference sequence). V dropped 6 bases and J dropped 5 bases, with 14 bases sitting between them. The CDR3 is 14 amino acids. The CDR3 reads CASSQQGRRNTIYF. In nucleotides, the CDR3 is TGTGCCAGTAGCCAACAGGGTCGCCGAAACACCATATATTTT.

The rearrangement uses TRBV6-5 and TRBJ2-4; perhaps TRBD2 as D (6 bases). V lost 8 bases to trimming and J lost 2 bases, with 10 bases between them. This CDR3 spans 13 amino acids. Germline lookup yields CDR1 MNHEY and CDR2 SVGAGI. The CDR3 sequence is CASGGVPKNIQYF. The CDR3 DNA follows: TGTGCCAGCGGAGGGGTACCCAAAAACATTCAGTACTTC.

The V gene is TRBV7-9, the J gene TRBJ2-7; 7 bases map to TRBD1. J gave up 0 bases and V 5 bases, and 7 bases lay outside the gene matches. This CDR3 has 15 amino acids. CDR1 is SEHNR, CDR2 FQNEAQ, per germline (reference sequence). CDR3 coding DNA: TGTGCCAGCAGCCAGTGGGGACAGAGCTCCTACGAGCAGTACTTC. Amino acids: CASSQWGQSSYEQYF.

V usage is TRBV9 and J usage is TRBJ1-1; D unclear. Germline V gene sequence: CDR1 SGDLS, CDR2 YYNGEE. The CDR3 is 14 amino acids. Trimming left V 8 bases short and J 2 bases short, with 16 bases between. The CDR3 DNA is TGTGCCAGTTCAGAGAAGTTGCGTAACACTGAAGCTTTCTTT. This translates into CASSEKLRNTEAFF.

V usage is TRBV6-5 and J usage is TRBJ1-4, with D perhaps matching TRBD1 (6 bases). The germline V gene encodes CDR1 MNHEY and CDR2 SVGAGI. This CDR3 has 16 residues. Trimming took 4 bases from V and 7 from J, leaving 19 bases between them. The CDR3 is CASSSTGTRVGEKLFF. CDR3 bases: TGTGCCAGCAGTTCCACAGGGACACGGGTCGGTGAAAAACTGTTTTTT.

The rearrangement joins TRBV9 to TRBJ2-2, with D hard to call. Trimming stripped 0 bases from V and 6 bases from J, with 3 bases between. The CDR3 is 12 residues long. In germline, CDR1 is SGDLS, CDR2 YYNGEE. The CDR3 sequence is CASSVAAGELFF. Written as DNA, the CDR3 is TGTGCCAGCAGCGTAGCGGCCGGGGAGCTGTTTTTT.

This clone has a handful of counts. V usage is TRBV19 and J usage is TRBJ2-3; the D gene is possibly TRBD2 (6 bases). The CDR3 has 13 residues. V was pared by 6 bases and J by 0 bases, with 7 bases between. Germline V gene sequence: CDR1 LNHDA, CDR2 SQIVND (reference sequence). In DNA, the CDR3 is TGTGCCAGTAGACGGGGGAGCACAGATACGCAGTATTTT. Protein product: CASRRGSTDTQYF.